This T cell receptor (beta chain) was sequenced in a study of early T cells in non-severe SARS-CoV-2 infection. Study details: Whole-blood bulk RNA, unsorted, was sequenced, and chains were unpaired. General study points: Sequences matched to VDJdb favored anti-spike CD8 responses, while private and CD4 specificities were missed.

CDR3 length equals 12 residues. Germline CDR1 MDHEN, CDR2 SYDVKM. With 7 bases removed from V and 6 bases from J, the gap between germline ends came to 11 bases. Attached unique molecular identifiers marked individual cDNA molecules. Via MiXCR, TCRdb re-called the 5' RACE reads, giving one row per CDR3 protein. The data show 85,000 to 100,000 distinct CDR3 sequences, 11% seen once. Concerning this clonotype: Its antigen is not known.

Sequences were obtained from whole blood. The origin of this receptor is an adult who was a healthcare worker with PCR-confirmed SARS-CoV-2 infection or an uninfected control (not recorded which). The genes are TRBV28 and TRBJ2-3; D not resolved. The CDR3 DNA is TGTGCCAGCACCCCCCGGTTGGATACGCAGTATTTT. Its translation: CASTPRLDTQYF.